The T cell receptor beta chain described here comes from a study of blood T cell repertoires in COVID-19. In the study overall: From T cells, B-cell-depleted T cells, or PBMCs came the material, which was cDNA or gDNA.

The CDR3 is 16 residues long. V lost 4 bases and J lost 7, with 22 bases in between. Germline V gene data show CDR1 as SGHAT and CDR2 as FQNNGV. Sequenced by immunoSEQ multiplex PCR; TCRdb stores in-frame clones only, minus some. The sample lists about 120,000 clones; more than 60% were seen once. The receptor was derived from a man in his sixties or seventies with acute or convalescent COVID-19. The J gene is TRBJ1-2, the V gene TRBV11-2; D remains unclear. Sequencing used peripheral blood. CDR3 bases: TGTGCCAGCAGCTCATACCGCCAATCAGGCGACGGTGGCTACACCTTC. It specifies CASSSYRQSGDGGYTF.